This is a list of T cell receptor beta chains from one sample in a study of blood T cell repertoires in COVID-19. TCRdb keeps only in-frame clones here, not all; method: immunoSEQ multiplex PCR. The data hold about 300,000 clones, with 85% to 90% observed a single time. Sequencing was performed on PBMCs or T cells enriched from blood (not recorded which). These receptors were collected from a man under 40 who had recovered from COVID-19. The CDR3 runs from the conserved cysteine through the conserved F or W. Only some rows state a clone size, as once, few, many or a class for expanded clones.

TRBV7-9	-	TRBJ1-6	CASAGAVALHF
TRBV6-4	-	TRBJ2-2	CASSTREYTGELFF
TRBV7-8	once	TRBJ2-2	CASSRTSTGEQELFF
TRBV2	-	TRBJ1-4	CASSGGTPKLFF
TRBV6-1	-	TRBJ1-1	CASSGPAPPQNTEAFF
TRBV19	-	TRBJ1-1	CATTLGHLNTEAFF
TRBV13	-	TRBJ2-1	CASRRTGTYNEQFF
TRBV2	-	TRBJ1-1	CASSGRGDNTEAFF
TRBV28	-	TRBJ1-2	CASSSPRGRGGYTF
TRBV9	-	TRBJ2-3	CASSVLRSPDTQYF
TRBV7-9	-	TRBJ1-2	CASSKSSPAGGHGYTF
TRBV5-1	-	TRBJ1-2	CASSLGTGESYGYTF
TRBV12-3/TRBV12-4	-	TRBJ2-3	CASSLVSTDTQYF
TRBV10-2	-	TRBJ1-1	CASSDGVGGTEAFF
TRBV9	few	TRBJ1-1	CASSGRQGVGNTEAFF
TRBV7-2	-	TRBJ1-2	CASSPPGQGYGYTF
TRBV5-4	-	TRBJ2-7	CASSFGASGGYEQYF
TRBV11-3	-	TRBJ2-1	CASSFRYNEQFF
TRBV7-7	-	TRBJ2-5	CASSLNRAQETQYF
TRBV10-1	-	TRBJ1-1	CASTTSGATEAFF
TRBV27	-	TRBJ2-7	CASSLSGGEQYF
TRBV4-1	large	TRBJ2-1	CASSPLAGGTNEQFF
TRBV19	-	TRBJ1-2	CASRTLATDIYGYTF
TRBV28	-	TRBJ2-3	CASREGQGGTDTQYF
TRBV6-2/TRBV6-3	-	TRBJ1-2	CASSGDTTRGYTF
TRBV6-5	-	TRBJ1-2	CASSLPGAGGYTF
TRBV5-1	-	TRBJ2-3	CASSPLGLVLPTDTQYF
TRBV7-2	-	TRBJ1-4	CASSSHRGIGEKLFF
TRBV5-1	-	TRBJ1-4	CASRGQGAINEKLFF
TRBV5-6	once	TRBJ1-6	CASSEPDRPNSPLHF
TRBV11-3	-	TRBJ1-4	CASSPTYTGYNEKLFF
TRBV28	-	TRBJ1-1	CASSPAQGARMNTEAFF
TRBV6-5	-	TRBJ1-2	CASSSPGVLGYTF
TRBV11-3	-	TRBJ2-5	CASSWGLATQETQYF
TRBV28	-	TRBJ1-4	CASSFYSDNEKLFF
TRBV2	-	TRBJ2-6	CASSENRGGGANVLTF
TRBV18	-	TRBJ1-1	CASSLDLNTEAFF
TRBV5-4	-	TRBJ2-7	CASSFRDRGYYEQYF